The TCR beta chain described here comes from a study of blood T cells in healthy people across ages. Regarding this clonotype: Its antigen remains unknown.

Alongside a J-beta primer mix, a sample-barcoded 5' primer served in a second PCR lasting 7 to 11 cycles. Each cDNA molecule was tagged by a template-switch adaptor with 12 random nucleotides. TCRdb reprocessed the 5' RACE reads via MiXCR and lists one record per CDR3 protein. The data hold hundreds of thousands of distinct CDR3 sequences, with 58% observed a single time. The CDR3 is 13 residues long. V was trimmed by 5 bases and J by 6 bases, leaving 13 bases between them. Each of the donors had ten milliliters of peripheral blood drawn into EDTA-treated Vacutainer tubes. Study outcomes and limitations: No one knew whether donors had CMV, which possibly confounded expanded clonotype changes.

This clonotype originated in a man in his sixties in good health. V and J are TRBV12-3 or TRBV12-4 and TRBJ1-2; D is unclear. The sequenced sample consisted of blood. The CDR3 spells CASSIDTAHGYTF. DNA for the CDR3: TGTGCCAGCAGTATTGACACCGCTCATGGCTACACCTTC.